A single sample is the source of the 23 T cell receptor beta chains below, sequenced in a study of T cell repertoires in cytomegalovirus infection. Each CDR3 protein gets one entry after TCRdb re-called the reads with MiXCR. The sample lists over 250,000 distinct CDR3 sequences, around 20% seen once, with roughly 20% in the top ten. These TCRs are of unknown antigen specificity. Specimen: cultured PBMCs, collected from culture after CMV antigen stimulation. These receptor sequences come from a human donor in good health (CMV status not recorded). Some clones in this sample may be carry-over from other donors' samples.

This clonotype has just a few counts. This sequence joins TRBV7-2 and TRBJ2-1; the match to TRBD2 covers 7 bases. The CDR3 runs to 12 residues. J was trimmed by 10 bases and V by 4 bases; bases with no gene match: 4. Germline V gene data show CDR1 as SGHTA and CDR2 as FQGNSA. Here the CDR3 DNA reads TGTGCCAGCAGCTCGTCCGGGAGGGAGCAGTTCTTC. Protein product: CASSSSGREQFF.

The CDR3 DNA reads TGTGCCTGGAGTGTACAAGCCGAGCAGTACTTC. Amino acids: CAWSVQAEQYF. The chain links TRBV30 to TRBJ2-7; D gene ambiguous. The V gene lost 0 bases and the J gene lost 6 bases, with 6 bases spanning the gap. Germline assignment: CDR1 GTSNPN and CDR2 SVGIG (reference sequence). The CDR3 is made up of 11 amino acids.

The chain uses TRBV3-1 and TRBJ2-7; the match to TRBD1 covers 9 bases. Germline V CDR1 and CDR2: LGHDT, YNNKEL (reference sequence). The J segment lost 2 bases and the V segment lost 4 bases, leaving 12 bases of the junction unmatched. This CDR3 is 17 amino acids long. The DNA for the CDR3 is TGTGCCAGCAGCCGAAACCCGACAGGGACAGGGACCTACGAGCAGTACTTC. Translated: CASSRNPTGTGTYEQYF.

The table lists this clonotype with a few counts. The chain has TRBV4-3 and TRBJ2-1; the D gene is possibly TRBD2 (6 bases). Between the trimmed V and J ends, which lost 1 base and 7 bases, there was a span of 17 bases. The CDR3 spans 16 residues. Germline CDR1 and CDR2: LGHNA and YSLEER. CDR3 protein: CASSQVFGLRGNEQFF. CDR3 sequence (DNA): TGCGCCAGCAGCCAAGTCTTTGGACTCCGGGGGAATGAGCAGTTCTTC.

This clonotype was seen repeatedly, ten times or more. The genes are TRBV7-6 and TRBJ2-3; D is undetermined. V dropped 3 bases and J dropped 2 bases, with 12 bases sitting between them. The CDR3 is made up of 15 amino acids. Germline V gives CDR1 SGHVS, CDR2 FNYEAQ. Here the CDR3 DNA reads TGTGCCAGCAGCTTGGCCCTGGACCTCACAGATACGCAGTATTTT. Residues: CASSLALDLTDTQYF.

This clonotype came up many times. This chain links TRBV7-8 with TRBJ2-1; D is uncertain. CDR1 and CDR2 (germline): SGHVS, FQNEAQ. Trimming took 5 bases from V and 8 from J, leaving 7 bases between them. There are 11 residues in the CDR3. CDR3: CASSVTYEQFF. CDR3 DNA sequence: TGTGCCAGCAGCGTTACTTATGAGCAGTTCTTC.

This chain links TRBV4-1 with TRBJ2-6; 9 bases are a match to TRBD2. There are 19 residues in the CDR3. The V and J ends lost 2 bases and 4 bases, in that order; junction bases with no gene match: 12. CDR1 and CDR2 (germline): MGHRA, YSYEKL. CDR3 coding DNA: TGCGCCAGCAGCCAACCCATATGCGGGAGGGCGATAGGGGCCAACGTCCTGACTTTC. It yields the protein CASSQPICGRAIGANVLTF.

A few counts support this clonotype. V is TRBV27 and J is TRBJ1-2; 7 bases are shared with TRBD1. Trimming at V came to 6 bases and at J to 4 bases, leaving 5 bases not matched to a gene. Germline V gene lookup returns CDR1 MNHEY and CDR2 SMNVEV (reference sequence). CDR3 length equals 13 residues. The CDR3 reads CASRRDSLYGYTF. The CDR3 DNA reads TGTGCCAGCAGACGGGACAGTCTCTATGGCTACACCTTC.

In this sample, this clonotype turned up many times. The CDR3 DNA is TGTGCCAGCAGTTTAATAGCGGTCACAGATACGCAGTATTTT. Translated: CASSLIAVTDTQYF. The V gene is TRBV12-3 or TRBV12-4, the J gene TRBJ2-3; D might be TRBD2 (6 bases). The ends were cut back, 2 bases at V and 2 bases at J, with 8 bases in the middle. The CDR3 contains 14 residues.

This clonotype was seen a few times. The chain carries TRBV7-2 and TRBJ1-1, with D hard to call. Germline V gene data show CDR1 as SGHTA and CDR2 as FQGNSA. V dropped 6 bases and J dropped 7 bases, with 9 bases sitting between them. The CDR3 covers 11 residues. The CDR3 sequence is CASSYHNEAFF. CDR3 DNA sequence: TGTGCCAGCAGTTACCACAATGAAGCTTTCTTT. Based on the CDR3 plus reference TRBV7-2 and TRBJ1-1, the full variable domain is GAGVSQSPSNKVTEKGKDVELRCDPISGHTALYWYRQSLGQGLEFLIYFQGNSAPDKSGLPSDRFSAERTGGSVSTLTIQRTQQEDSAVYLCASSYHNEAFFGQGTRLTVV.

The chain employs TRBV20-1 and TRBJ1-2, with a tentative D call TRBD1 (5 bases). Trimming stripped 0 bases from V and 1 base from J, with 9 bases between. The CDR3 length is 14 residues. The V gene's germline CDR1 is DFQATT and CDR2 SNEGSKA (reference sequence). CDR3 region: CSARDLGLNYGYTF. In nucleotides, the CDR3 is TGCAGTGCTAGAGATTTGGGACTTAACTATGGCTACACCTTC.

The J gene is TRBJ2-3, the V gene TRBV20-1; no firm D call. V lost 2 bases and J lost 5, with 11 bases in between. Germline CDR1 is DFQATT and CDR2 is SNEGSKA (reference sequence). This CDR3 is 13 amino acids long. This CDR3 is CSARISAIDTQYF. The DNA for the CDR3 is TGCAGTGCTAGAATAAGCGCAATAGATACGCAGTATTTT.

V gene TRBV7-2 combines with J gene TRBJ2-3; no clear D gene. The CDR3 contains 14 residues. CDR1 is SGHTA, CDR2 FQGNSA, per germline. Trimming removed 2 bases from V and 0 bases from J, with 6 bases in between. The CDR3 DNA follows: TGTGCCAGCAGCTTACGGTCTAGCACAGATACGCAGTATTTT. It is translated as CASSLRSSTDTQYF.

The chain is built from TRBV7-9 and TRBJ1-1; D unresolved. V lost 1 base and J lost 6, with 6 bases in between. There are 12 residues in the CDR3. CDR1 and CDR2 (germline): SEHNR, FQNEAQ (reference sequence). CDR3 bases: TGTGCCAGCAGCTTAGAAGTAGCTGAAGCTTTCTTT. Protein: CASSLEVAEAFF. Based on the CDR3 plus reference TRBV7-9 and TRBJ1-1, the full variable domain is DTGVSQNPRHKITKRGQNVTFRCDPISEHNRLYWYRQTLGQGPEFLTYFQNEAQLEKSRLLSDRFSAERPKGSFSTLEIQRTEQGDSAMYLCASSLEVAEAFFGQGTRLTVV.

The V and J genes are TRBV19 and TRBJ1-5; D remains unclear. CDR3 length: 15 residues. Trimming took off 1 base at V and 3 bases at J, with 10 bases between the two ends. The germline V gene has CDR1 LNHDA and CDR2 SQIVND (reference sequence). CDR3 residues: CASSIVLTVNQPQHF. The CDR3 bases are TGTGCCAGTAGTATAGTACTAACGGTCAATCAGCCCCAGCATTTT. The full variable domain, with the rest looked up from reference TRBV19 and TRBJ1-5, is DGGITQSPKYLFRKEGQNVTLSCEQNLNHDAMYWYRQDPGQGLRLIYYSQIVNDFQKGDIAEGYSVSREKKESFPLTVTSAQKNPTAFYLCASSIVLTVNQPQHFGDGTRLSIL.

The chain has TRBV11-2 and TRBJ2-2, with D unresolved. This CDR3 region has 14 residues. The V end was cut by 5 bases, the J end by 6 bases, with 13 bases between. The germline V gene has CDR1 SGHAT and CDR2 FQNNGV. In DNA form, the CDR3 reads TGTGCCAGCAGCCCAATATTGAGCCCCGGGGAGCTGTTTTTT. Its protein product is CASSPILSPGELFF.

This sequence joins TRBV28 and TRBJ2-2; the match to TRBD2 covers 15 bases. J was trimmed by 3 bases and V by 6 bases; bases with no gene match: 11. The CDR3 length is 19 residues. Per germline, CDR1 MDHEN and CDR2 SYDVKM. The CDR3 region is CASRPNPGLAGGYTGELFF. CDR3 sequence (DNA): TGTGCCAGCAGGCCGAATCCAGGACTAGCGGGAGGGTACACCGGGGAGCTGTTTTTT.

This clonotype occurred a few times. The chain combines TRBV4-2 with TRBJ1-5; no firm D call. The CDR3 extends over 15 amino acids. The V and J ends lost 0 bases and 0 bases respectively, with 6 bases between them. Germline V gene data show CDR1 as LGHNA and CDR2 as YNFKEQ. The CDR3: CASSQDRYSNQPQHF. CDR3 nucleotides: TGTGCCAGCAGCCAAGACAGGTATAGCAATCAGCCCCAGCATTTT.

This clonotype was seen only a few times. This sequence joins TRBV28 and TRBJ1-2; D unresolved. Germline assignment: CDR1 MDHEN and CDR2 SYDVKM. The ends were cut back, 9 bases at V and 2 bases at J, with 16 bases in the middle. The CDR3 is made up of 14 amino acids. This chain's CDR3 is CASTSANRNYGYTF. CDR3 sequence (DNA): TGTGCCAGTACCTCCGCGAATAGAAACTATGGCTACACCTTC.

As regards this clonotype: An end of the junction differs from the germline gene, which may be a read error. The chain combines TRBV28 with TRBJ1-5, with 12 positions matching TRBD1. The CDR3 is made up of 15 amino acids. CDR1 and CDR2 (germline): MDHEN, SYDVKM. The CDR3 bases are TGTGCCAGCACCCCGGGGACAGGGGGCAAGCAGCCCCAGCATTTT. Translation: CASTPGTGGKQPQHF.

The chain is built from TRBV9 and TRBJ2-7; 11 bases match TRBD2. The CDR3 covers 14 residues. The germline V gene encodes CDR1 SGDLS and CDR2 YYNGEE. V was clipped by 0 bases and J by 6 bases; unmatched bases: 2. For the CDR3, the DNA is TGTGCCAGCAGCGTAGTTGGGACTAGCGGCGAGCAGTACTTC. Protein product: CASSVVGTSGEQYF.

This CDR3 reads CASSLGASGNNEQFF. The CDR3 DNA follows: TGTGCCAGCAGTCTCGGGGCTAGCGGGAACAATGAGCAGTTCTTC. V is TRBV28 and J is TRBJ2-1; 9 bases align to TRBD2. The CDR3 covers 15 residues. Germline V CDR1 and CDR2: MDHEN, SYDVKM. V was clipped by 5 bases and J by 5 bases; unmatched bases: 7.

This chain connects TRBV29-1 to TRBJ2-5; no clear D gene. This CDR3 comprises 10 residues. The ends were cut back, 6 bases at V and 5 bases at J, with 7 bases in the middle. Germline CDR1 reads SQVTM; CDR2 reads ANQGSEA. CDR3 nucleotides: TGCAGCGTCCAGACGGAGACCCAGTACTTC. Protein product: CSVQTETQYF.